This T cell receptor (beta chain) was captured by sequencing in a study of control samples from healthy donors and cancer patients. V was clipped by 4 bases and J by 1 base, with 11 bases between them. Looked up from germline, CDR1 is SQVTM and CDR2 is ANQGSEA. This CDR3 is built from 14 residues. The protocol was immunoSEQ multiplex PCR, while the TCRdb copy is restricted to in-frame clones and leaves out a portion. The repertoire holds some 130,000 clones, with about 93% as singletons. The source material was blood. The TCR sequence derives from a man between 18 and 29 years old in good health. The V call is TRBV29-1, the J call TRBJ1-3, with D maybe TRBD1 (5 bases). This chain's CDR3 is CSVAPGVSGNTIYF. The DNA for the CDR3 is TGCAGCGTTGCGCCGGGGGTTTCTGGAAACACCATATATTTT.